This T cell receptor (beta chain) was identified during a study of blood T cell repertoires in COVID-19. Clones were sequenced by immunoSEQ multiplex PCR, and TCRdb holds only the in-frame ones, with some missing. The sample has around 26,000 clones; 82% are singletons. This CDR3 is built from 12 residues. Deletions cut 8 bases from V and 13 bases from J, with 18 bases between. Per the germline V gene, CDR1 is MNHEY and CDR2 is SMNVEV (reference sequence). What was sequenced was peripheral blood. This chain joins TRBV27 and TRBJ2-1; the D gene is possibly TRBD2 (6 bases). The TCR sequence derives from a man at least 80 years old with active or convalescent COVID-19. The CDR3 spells CASGRDGTPQFF. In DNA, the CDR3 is TGTGCCAGCGGTCGGGACGGGACTCCCCAGTTCTTC.